Listed below are T cell receptor beta chains from one sample, sequenced in a study of blood T cell repertoires in COVID-19. Using immunoSEQ multiplex PCR, the repertoire was profiled, and TCRdb retains in-frame clones only, with some absent. The data show approximately 330,000 clones, about nine tenths seen once. Sequencing was carried out using peripheral blood. These receptors originate from a man aged 25 to 40 with COVID-19, enrolled during active disease. Each CDR3 is given with its conserved first and last residue. Each record gives: J gene, V gene, clone size, D gene, CDR3 length, CDR3 protein, CDR3 DNA. D genes are given only for firm matches. A row's size may be missing; if present it is once, few, many or a size class.

TRBJ2-1 | TRBV5-5 | . | TRBD2 | 17 | CASSFPFIAGGPNEQFF | TGTGCCAGCAGCTTTCCCTTTATTGCGGGAGGGCCGAATGAGCAGTTCTTC
TRBJ1-1 | TRBV19 | . | . | 11 | CASSIYEEAFF | TGTGCCAGTAGTATATACGAGGAAGCTTTCTTT
TRBJ1-2 | TRBV28 | . | . | 14 | CASSLIGQGRGYTF | TGTGCCAGCAGTTTGATAGGGCAGGGTCGAGGCTACACCTTC
TRBJ2-7 | TRBV28 | . | TRBD1 | 17 | CASSAIMRQGEPYEQYF | TGTGCCAGCAGTGCTATAATGAGACAGGGCGAACCCTACGAGCAGTACTTC
TRBJ2-7 | TRBV7-9 | . | . | 12 | CASSLRVYEQYF | TGTGCCAGCAGCTTGAGGGTTTACGAGCAGTACTTC
TRBJ2-7 | TRBV6-5 | . | . | 15 | CASSYGPPPLFEQYF | TGTGCCAGCAGTTACGGCCCTCCACCTCTTTTCGAGCAGTACTTC
TRBJ1-5 | TRBV28 | . | TRBD1 | 16 | CASSPRQGYSNQPQHF | TGTGCCAGCAGTCCGAGACAGGGGTATAGCAATCAGCCCCAGCATTTT
TRBJ2-6 | TRBV6-6 | . | . | 15 | CASSPQNSGANVLTF | TGTGCCAGCAGCCCCCAGAACTCTGGGGCCAACGTCCTGACTTTC
TRBJ1-2 | TRBV28 | . | . | 13 | CASSRPGIYGYTF | TGTGCCAGCAGCCGGCCAGGGATCTATGGCTACACCTTC
TRBJ2-2 | TRBV2 | . | . | 14 | CASSPGSGTGELFF | TGTGCCAGCAGCCCGGGATCGGGAACCGGGGAGCTGTTTTTT
TRBJ2-1 | TRBV11-3 | once | TRBD2 | 15 | CASSLSSGGLYEQFF | TGTGCCAGCAGCTTAAGTAGCGGGGGATTGTATGAGCAGTTCTTC
TRBJ1-2 | TRBV6-2/TRBV6-3 | . | . | 13 | CASSPDRLYGYTF | TGTGCCAGCAGCCCTGACAGGCTCTATGGCTACACCTTC
TRBJ2-7 | TRBV11-2 | . | . | 13 | CASSSEVGYEQYF | TGTGCCAGCAGCTCCGAGGTCGGATACGAGCAGTACTTC
TRBJ1-2 | TRBV4-1 | . | . | 16 | CASSQDQGSGIYGYTF | TGCGCCAGCAGCCAAGATCAGGGCTCAGGGATCTATGGCTACACCTTC
TRBJ1-2 | TRBV7-2 | . | TRBD1 | 15 | CASSSSRGTGLGYTF | TGTGCCAGCAGCTCATCCCGGGGGACAGGGTTGGGCTACACCTTC
TRBJ2-7 | TRBV21-1 | . | . | 17 | CASSKGGGLAFVYEQYF | TGTGCCAGCAGCAAAGGGGGCGGACTAGCGTTTGTCTACGAGCAGTACTTC
TRBJ2-2 | TRBV21-1 | . | . | 17 | CASSIPSGSPNTGELFF | TGTGCCAGCAGCATCCCTAGCGGGAGTCCGAACACCGGGGAGCTGTTTTTT
TRBJ1-1 | TRBV28 | once | . | 15 | CASSLSGRGPTEAFF | TGTGCCAGCAGTTTATCAGGCAGGGGCCCCACTGAAGCTTTCTTT
TRBJ2-3 | TRBV3-1/TRBV3-2 | . | . | 14 | CASSLQDITDTQYF | TGTGCCAGCAGCCTACAGGATATCACAGATACGCAGTATTTT
TRBJ2-1 | TRBV5-5 | . | . | 11 | CASSPRGEQFF | TGTGCCAGCAGCCCCCGGGGGGAGCAGTTCTTC
TRBJ1-5 | TRBV7-9 | . | TRBD1 | 15 | CASSLGTGVDQPQHF | TGTGCCAGCAGCTTAGGGACAGGGGTGGATCAGCCCCAGCATTTT
TRBJ1-1 | TRBV4-2 | once | . | 13 | CASSQRAATEAFF | TGTGCCAGCAGCCAACGAGCGGCCACTGAAGCTTTCTTT
TRBJ2-7 | TRBV5-4 | . | TRBD1 | 15 | CASSSRQGDTYEQYF | TGTGCCAGCAGCTCCCGACAGGGCGATACCTACGAGCAGTACTTC
TRBJ2-5 | TRBV7-2 | few | TRBD1 | 15 | CASSLNSGGAETQYF | TGTGCCAGCAGCTTAAACTCAGGGGGTGCTGAGACCCAGTACTTC
TRBJ2-4 | TRBV30 | . | TRBD1 | 14 | CAWSVGDRSNIQYF | TGTGCCTGGAGTGTGGGGGACAGGTCAAACATTCAGTACTTC
TRBJ2-7 | TRBV4-1 | . | TRBD1 | 15 | CASSPGQGLGYEQYF | TGCGCCAGCAGCCCTGGACAGGGATTAGGGTACGAGCAGTACTTC
TRBJ2-7 | TRBV28 | once | . | 14 | CASSPRLLGDEQYF | TGTGCCAGCAGTCCCAGGTTGTTAGGGGACGAGCAGTACTTC
TRBJ1-1 | TRBV18 | few | . | 13 | CASSPGQNTEAFF | TGTGCCAGCTCACCCGGACAGAACACTGAAGCTTTCTTT
TRBJ1-3 | TRBV9 | . | . | 16 | CASSRAFEGSGNTIYF | TGTGCCAGCAGCCGTGCCTTTGAGGGCTCTGGAAACACCATATATTTT